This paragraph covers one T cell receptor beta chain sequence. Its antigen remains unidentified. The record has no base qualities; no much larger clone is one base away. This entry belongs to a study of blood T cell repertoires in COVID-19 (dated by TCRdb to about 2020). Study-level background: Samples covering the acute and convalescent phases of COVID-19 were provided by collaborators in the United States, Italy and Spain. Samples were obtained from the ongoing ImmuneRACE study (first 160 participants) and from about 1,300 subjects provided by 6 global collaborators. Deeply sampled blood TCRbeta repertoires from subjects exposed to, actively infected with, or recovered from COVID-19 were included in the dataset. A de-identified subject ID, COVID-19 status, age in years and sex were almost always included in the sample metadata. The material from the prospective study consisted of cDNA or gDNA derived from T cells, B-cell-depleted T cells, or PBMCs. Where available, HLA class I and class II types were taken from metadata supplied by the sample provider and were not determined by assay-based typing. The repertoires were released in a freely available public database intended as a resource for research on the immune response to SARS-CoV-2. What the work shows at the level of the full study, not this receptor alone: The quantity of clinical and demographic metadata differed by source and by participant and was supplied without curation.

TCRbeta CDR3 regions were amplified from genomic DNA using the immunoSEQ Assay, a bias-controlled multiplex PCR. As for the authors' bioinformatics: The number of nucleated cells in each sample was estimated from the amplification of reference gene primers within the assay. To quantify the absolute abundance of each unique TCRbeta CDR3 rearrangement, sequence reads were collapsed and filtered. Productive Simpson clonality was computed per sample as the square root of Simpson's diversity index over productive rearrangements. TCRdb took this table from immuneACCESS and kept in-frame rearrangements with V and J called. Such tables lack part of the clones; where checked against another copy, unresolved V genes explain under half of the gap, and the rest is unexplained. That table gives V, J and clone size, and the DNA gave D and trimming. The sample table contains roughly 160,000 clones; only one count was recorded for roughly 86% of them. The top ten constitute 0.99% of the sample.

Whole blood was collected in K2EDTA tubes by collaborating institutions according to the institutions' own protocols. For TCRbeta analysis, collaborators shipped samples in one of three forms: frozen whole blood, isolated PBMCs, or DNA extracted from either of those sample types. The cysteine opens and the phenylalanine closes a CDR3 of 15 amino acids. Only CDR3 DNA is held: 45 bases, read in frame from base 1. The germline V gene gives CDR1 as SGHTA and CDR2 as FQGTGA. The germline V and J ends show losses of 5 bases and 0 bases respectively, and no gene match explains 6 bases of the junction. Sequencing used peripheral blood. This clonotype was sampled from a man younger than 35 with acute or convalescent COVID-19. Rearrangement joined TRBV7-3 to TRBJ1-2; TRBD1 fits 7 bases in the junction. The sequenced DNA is TGTGCCAGCAGCCCCAGAGGGGGCCCTAACTATGGCTACACCTTC. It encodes CASSPRGGPNYGYTF.